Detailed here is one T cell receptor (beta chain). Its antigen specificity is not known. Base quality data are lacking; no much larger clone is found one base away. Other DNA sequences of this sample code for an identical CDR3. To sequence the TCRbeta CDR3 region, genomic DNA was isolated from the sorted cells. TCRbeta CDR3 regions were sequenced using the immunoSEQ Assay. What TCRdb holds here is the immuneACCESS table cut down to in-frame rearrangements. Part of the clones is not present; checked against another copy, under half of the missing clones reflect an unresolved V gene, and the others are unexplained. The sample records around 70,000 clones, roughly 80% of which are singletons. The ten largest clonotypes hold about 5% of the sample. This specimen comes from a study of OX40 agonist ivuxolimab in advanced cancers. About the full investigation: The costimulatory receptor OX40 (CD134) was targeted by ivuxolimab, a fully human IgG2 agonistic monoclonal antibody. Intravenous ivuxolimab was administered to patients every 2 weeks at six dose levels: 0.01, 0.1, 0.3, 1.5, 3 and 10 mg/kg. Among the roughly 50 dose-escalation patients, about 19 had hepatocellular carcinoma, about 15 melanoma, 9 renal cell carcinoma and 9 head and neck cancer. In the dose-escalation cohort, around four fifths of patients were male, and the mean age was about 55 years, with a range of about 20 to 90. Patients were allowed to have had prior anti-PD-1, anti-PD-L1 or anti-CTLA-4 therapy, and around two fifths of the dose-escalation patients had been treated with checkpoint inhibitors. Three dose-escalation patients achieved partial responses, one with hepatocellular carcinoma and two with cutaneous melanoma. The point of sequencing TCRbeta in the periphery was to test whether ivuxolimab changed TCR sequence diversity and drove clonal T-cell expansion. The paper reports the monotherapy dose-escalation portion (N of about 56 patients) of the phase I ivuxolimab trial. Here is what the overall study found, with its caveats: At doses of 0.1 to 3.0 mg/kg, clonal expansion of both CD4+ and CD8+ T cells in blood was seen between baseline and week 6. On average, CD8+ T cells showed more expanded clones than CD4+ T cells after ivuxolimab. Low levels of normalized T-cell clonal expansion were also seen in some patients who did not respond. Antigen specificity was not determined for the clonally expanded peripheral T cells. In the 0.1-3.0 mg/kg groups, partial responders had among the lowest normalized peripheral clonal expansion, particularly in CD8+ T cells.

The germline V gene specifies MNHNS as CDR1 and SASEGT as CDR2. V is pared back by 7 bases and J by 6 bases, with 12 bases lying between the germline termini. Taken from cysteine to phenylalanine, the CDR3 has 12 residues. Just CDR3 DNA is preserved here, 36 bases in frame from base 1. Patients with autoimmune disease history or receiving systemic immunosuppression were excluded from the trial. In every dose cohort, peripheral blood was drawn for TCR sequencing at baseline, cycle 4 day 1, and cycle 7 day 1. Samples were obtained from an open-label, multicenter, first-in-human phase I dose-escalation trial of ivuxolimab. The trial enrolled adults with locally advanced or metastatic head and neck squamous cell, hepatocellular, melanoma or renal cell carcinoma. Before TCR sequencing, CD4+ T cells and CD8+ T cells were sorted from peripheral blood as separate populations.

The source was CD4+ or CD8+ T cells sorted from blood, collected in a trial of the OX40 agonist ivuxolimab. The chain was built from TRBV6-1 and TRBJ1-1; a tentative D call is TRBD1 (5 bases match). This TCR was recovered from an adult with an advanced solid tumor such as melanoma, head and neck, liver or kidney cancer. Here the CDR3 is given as CASKIQGAEAFF. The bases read TGTGCCAGCAAAATCCAGGGAGCTGAAGCTTTCTTT.